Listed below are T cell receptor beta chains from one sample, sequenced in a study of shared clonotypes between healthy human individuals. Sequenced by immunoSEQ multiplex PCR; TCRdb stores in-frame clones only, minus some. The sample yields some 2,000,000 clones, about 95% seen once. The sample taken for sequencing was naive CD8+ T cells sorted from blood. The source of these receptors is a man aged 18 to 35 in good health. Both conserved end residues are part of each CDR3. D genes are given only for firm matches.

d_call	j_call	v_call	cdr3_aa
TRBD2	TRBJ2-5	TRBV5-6	CASSDVGGRGETQYF
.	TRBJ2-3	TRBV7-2	CASSHNRLDTQYF
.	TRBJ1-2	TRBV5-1	CASSLVTGNYGYTF
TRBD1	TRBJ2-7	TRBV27	CASSSRTGVDNSEQYF
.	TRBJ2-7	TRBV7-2	CASSLVATSYEQYF
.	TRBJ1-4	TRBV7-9	CASSLLQSNEKLFF
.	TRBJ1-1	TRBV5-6	CASSLLFNTEAFF
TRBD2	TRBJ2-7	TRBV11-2	CASSPGTSGYEQYF
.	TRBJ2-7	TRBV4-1	CASSQDWGGGPHYEQYF
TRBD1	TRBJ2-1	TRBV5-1	CASSPLDRGEAYNEQFF
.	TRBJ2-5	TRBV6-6	CASSPTGQGGEETQYF
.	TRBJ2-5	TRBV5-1	CASSLEGHHQETQYF
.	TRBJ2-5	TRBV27	CASSLLQWGTQYF
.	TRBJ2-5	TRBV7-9	CASSLGPSQSETQYF
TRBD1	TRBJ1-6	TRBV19	CASSSGQGSSPLHF
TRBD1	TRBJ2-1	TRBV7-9	CASSPSPGTGGIEQFF
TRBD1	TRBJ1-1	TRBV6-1	CASSRLTGSVTEAFF
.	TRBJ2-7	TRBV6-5	CARMGGRGYEQYF
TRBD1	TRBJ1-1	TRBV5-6	CASSQTGGTEAFF
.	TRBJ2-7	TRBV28	CASSLVEGNHEQYF
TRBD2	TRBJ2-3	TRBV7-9	CASSDSGRGQKDTQYF
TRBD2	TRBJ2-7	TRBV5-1	CASSWTSGSYEQYF
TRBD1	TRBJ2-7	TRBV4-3	CASSPGQGEYEQYF
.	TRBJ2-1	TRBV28	CASSLCNGTRCGQFF
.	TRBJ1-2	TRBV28	CASSPLAGNYGYTF
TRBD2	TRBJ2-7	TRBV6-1	CASGLAGGYEQYF
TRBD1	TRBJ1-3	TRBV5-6	CASSSTGATGNTIYF
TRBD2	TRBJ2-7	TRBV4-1	CASSQVPSGSYEQYF
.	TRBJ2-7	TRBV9	CASSVDNSYEQYF
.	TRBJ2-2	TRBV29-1	CSVVMAGELFF
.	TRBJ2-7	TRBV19	CASSEQDRAYEQYF
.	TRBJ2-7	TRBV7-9	CASSSTPLFSYEQYF
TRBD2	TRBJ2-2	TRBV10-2	CASSDLAGGLSTGELFF
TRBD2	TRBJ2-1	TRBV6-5	CASRPGLAANEQFF
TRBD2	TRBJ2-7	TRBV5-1	CASRVASGYEQYF
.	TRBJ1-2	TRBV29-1	CSVEGGRGDGYTF
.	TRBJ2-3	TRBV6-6	CASSSTADTQYF
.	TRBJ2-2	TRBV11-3	CASSLGDFPGELFF
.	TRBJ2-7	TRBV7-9	CASSAGVSYEQYF
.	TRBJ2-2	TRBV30	CAWSVLANTGELFF
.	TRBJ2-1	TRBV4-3	CASSQAWTALYNEQFF
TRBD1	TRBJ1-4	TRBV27	CASSFEGRGREKLFF
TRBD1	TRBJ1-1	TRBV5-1	CASSFPGGGSTEAFF
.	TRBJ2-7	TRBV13	CASSSNNPYEQYF
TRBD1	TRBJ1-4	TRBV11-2	CASSLGQGEKLFF
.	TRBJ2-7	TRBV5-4	CASSDRDSPSDEQYF
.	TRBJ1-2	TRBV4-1	CASSSWDGTFYGYTF
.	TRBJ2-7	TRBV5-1	CASSWRIAALYEQYF
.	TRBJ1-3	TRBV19	CASSPNGGDAGNTIYF
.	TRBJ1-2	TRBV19	CASSIDPTDSFTNYGYTF
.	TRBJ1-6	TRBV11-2	CASSLDWGDGPMGSPLHF
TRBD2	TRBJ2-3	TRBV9	CASSAAGGPPDTQYF
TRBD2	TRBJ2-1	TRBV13	CASSSGLAGGKNEQFF
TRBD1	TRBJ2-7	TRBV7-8	CASSTGQGRHPYEQYF
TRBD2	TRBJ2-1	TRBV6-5	CASSYGSGGANEQFF
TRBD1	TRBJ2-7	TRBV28	CASRPGQAAYEQYF
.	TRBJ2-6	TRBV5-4	CASSHSSGANVLTF
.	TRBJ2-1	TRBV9	CASSVGGDEQFF
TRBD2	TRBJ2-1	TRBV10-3	CAISESVLAGDNEQFF
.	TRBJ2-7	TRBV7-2	CASSLIVRSYEQYF